This TCR beta chain was found in a study of blood T cell repertoires in COVID-19. Study at large: Samples came from the United States, Italy and Spain, spanning acute and convalescent COVID-19. T cells, B-cell-depleted T cells, or PBMCs supplied cDNA or gDNA.

Authors' analysis steps: Reference gene primer amplification gave estimated nucleated cell counts. TCRdb's table, derived via immunoSEQ multiplex PCR, lists solely in-frame clones and lacks some. V and J calls and clone size are those listed in that table; D and trimming were worked out from the DNA. Of around 400,000 clones listed, 89% are singletons. Between the trimmed V and J ends, which lost 7 bases and 8 bases, there was a span of 15 bases. CDR1 and CDR2 (germline): MNHEY, SVGAGI. This CDR3 has 13 amino acids. The sequence was collected from a man aged 35 to 55 with acute or convalescent COVID-19. The chain joins TRBV6-5 to TRBJ1-3; D is undetermined. The material sequenced was peripheral blood. This CDR3 reads CASTTRSEDTIYF. As DNA, the CDR3 is TGTGCCAGCACCACTCGATCCGAGGACACCATATATTTT.